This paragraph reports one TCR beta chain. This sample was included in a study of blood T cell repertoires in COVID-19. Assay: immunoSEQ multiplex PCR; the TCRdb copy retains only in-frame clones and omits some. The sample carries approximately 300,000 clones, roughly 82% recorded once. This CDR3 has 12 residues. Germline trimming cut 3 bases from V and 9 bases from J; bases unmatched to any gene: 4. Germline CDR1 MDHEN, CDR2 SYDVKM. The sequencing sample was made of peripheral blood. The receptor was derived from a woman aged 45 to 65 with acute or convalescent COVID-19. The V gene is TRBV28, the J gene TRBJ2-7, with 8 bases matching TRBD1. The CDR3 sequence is CASSFLGQGQYF. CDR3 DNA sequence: TGTGCCAGCAGTTTTCTTGGACAGGGGCAGTACTTC.